This entry lists 4 T cell receptor beta chains sequenced from one sample in a study of spatial heterogeneity in lung cancer. Time point of the sample: sample taken at primary tumor resection. Whole RNA from tumor, nontumor lung or frozen PBMC was sequenced unsorted. TCRdb redid the calling of the 5' RACE reads with MiXCR, one entry per CDR3 protein. The sample includes more than 20,000 distinct CDR3 sequences, around 13% of them seen just once. Material: PBMCs, obtained at surgery. Receptors were obtained from a female donor with early-stage non-small cell lung cancer.

This clonotype has at least ten counts. The rearrangement links TRBV7-2 to TRBJ2-6; no definite D call. With 5 bases removed from V and 2 bases from J, the gap between germline ends came to 10 bases. The CDR3 loop spans 15 amino acids. Germline CDR1 is SGHTA and CDR2 is FQGNSA. The DNA of the CDR3 is TGTGCCAGCAGCCCCGGTGGCGCTGGGGCCAACGTCCTGACTTTC. The encoded protein is CASSPGGAGANVLTF.

This clonotype was counted at least ten times. In DNA, the CDR3 is TGTGCCAGCAGCCCCGGGAAGGGAGAATGGTCCAGGGGATGGAACGGAAACACCATATATTTT. This codes for CASSPGKGEWSRGWNGNTIYF. This chain connects TRBV3-1 to TRBJ1-3; possible D gene TRBD1, 6 bases. The germline CDR1 and CDR2 sequences are LGHDT and YNNKEL (reference sequence). The CDR3 length is 21 residues. The germline V and J ends were trimmed by 4 bases and 4 bases, with 32 bases remaining between them. Based on the CDR3 plus reference TRBV3-1 and TRBJ1-3, the full variable domain is DTAVSQTPKYLVTQMGNDKSIKCEQNLGHDTMYWYKQDSKKFLKIMFSYNNKELIINETVPNRFSPKSPDKAHLNLHINSLELGDSAVYFCASSPGKGEWSRGWNGNTIYFGEGSWLTVV.

The V gene is TRBV27, the J gene TRBJ2-5; possibly TRBD1 or TRBD2 for D (5 bases each). Trimming took off 9 bases at V and 1 base at J, with 15 bases between the two ends. Germline V gene lookup returns CDR1 MNHEY and CDR2 SMNVEV (reference sequence). The CDR3 contains 14 residues. The CDR3 DNA sequence: TGTGCCAGTCGAGACGTGGGACCCCAAGAGACCCAGTACTTC. As protein: CASRDVGPQETQYF.

With regard to this clonotype: A much larger clone is a single base away; this may be a read error. The chain combines TRBV18 with TRBJ1-6, with a weak D call TRBD1 (6 bases). CDR3 length: 16 residues. Germline V gene lookup returns CDR1 KGHSH and CDR2 LQKENI. CDR3 in DNA: TGTGCCAGCTCACCACCCGAGGGGGGCCGTAATTCACCCATCCACTTT. It specifies CASSPPEGGRNSPIHF. Variable domain in full (rest from reference TRBV18 and TRBJ1-6): NAGVMQNPRHLVRRRGQEARLRCSPMKGHSHVYWYRQLPEEGLKFMVYLQKENIIDESGMPKERFSAEFPKEGPSILRIQQVVRGDSAAYFCASSPPEGGRNSPIHFGNGTRLTVT.